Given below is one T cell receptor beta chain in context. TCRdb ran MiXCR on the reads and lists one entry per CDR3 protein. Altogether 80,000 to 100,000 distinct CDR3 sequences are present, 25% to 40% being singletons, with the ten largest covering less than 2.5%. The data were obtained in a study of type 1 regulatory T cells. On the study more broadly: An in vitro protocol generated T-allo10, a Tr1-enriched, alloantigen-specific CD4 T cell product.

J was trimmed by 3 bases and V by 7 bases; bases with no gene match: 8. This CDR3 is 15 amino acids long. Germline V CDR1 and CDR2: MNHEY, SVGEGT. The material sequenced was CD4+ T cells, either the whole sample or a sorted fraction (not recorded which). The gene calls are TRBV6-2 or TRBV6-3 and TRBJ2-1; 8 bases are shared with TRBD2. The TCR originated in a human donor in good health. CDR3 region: CASTPSAGGYNEQFF. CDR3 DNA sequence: TGTGCCAGCACCCCCAGCGCGGGGGGCTACAATGAGCAGTTCTTC.